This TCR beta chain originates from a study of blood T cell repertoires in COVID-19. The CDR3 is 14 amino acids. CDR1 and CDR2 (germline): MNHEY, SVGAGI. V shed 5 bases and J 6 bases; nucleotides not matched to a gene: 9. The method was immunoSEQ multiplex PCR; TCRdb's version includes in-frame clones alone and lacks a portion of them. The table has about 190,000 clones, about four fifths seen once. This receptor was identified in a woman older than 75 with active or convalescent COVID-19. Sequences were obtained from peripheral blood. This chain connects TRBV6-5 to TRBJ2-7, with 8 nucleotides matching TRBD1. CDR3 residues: CASSLGQGLFEQYF. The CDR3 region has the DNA TGTGCCAGCAGTCTCGGACAGGGTCTCTTCGAGCAGTACTTC.